In its sample, the clone carrying this TCR beta chain was seen many times. CDR1 SQVTM and CDR2 ANQGSEA come from the germline V gene. The CDR3 contains 14 residues. V was pared by 2 bases and J by 0 bases, with 10 bases between. MiXCR was run by TCRdb on the RT-PCR reads, yielding one entry per CDR3 protein. The table has 650,000 to 800,000 distinct CDR3 sequences, 12% to 15% seen once; the top ten hold roughly 3.6%. The clonotype comes from a female donor in good health, serving as a healthy control. This chain joins TRBV29-1 and TRBJ2-5; perhaps TRBD1 as D (5 bases). Source material: memory CD4+ T cells from blood. CDR3 nucleotide sequence: TGCAGCGTTGAAAGGGGTTCATACCAAGAGACCCAGTACTTC. This codes for CSVERGSYQETQYF.